This TCR beta chain comes out of a study of breast tumors, draining lymph nodes, adjacent tissues. In germline, CDR1 is SGHNT, CDR2 YYREEE (reference sequence). V was clipped by 5 bases and J by 5 bases; unmatched bases: 12. CDR3 length: 18 amino acids. This clonotype was counted ten times or more. Samples came from axillary lymph nodes draining the breast cancer. TCRdb fed the multiplex PCR reads into MiXCR, producing one record per CDR3 protein. The sample carries about 120,000 distinct CDR3 sequences, nearly 20% recorded once. Sequencing was performed on axillary lymph node tissue. The rearrangement uses TRBV5-4 and TRBJ2-1; 14 positions match TRBD2. This TCR derives from a female donor with breast cancer. Some clones in this sample may be carry-over from other donors' samples. DNA of the CDR3: TGTGCCAGCAGGTTTGGACTAGCGGGAGGTCCCAATAACAATGAGCAGTTCTTC. The encoded protein is CASRFGLAGGPNNNEQFF.